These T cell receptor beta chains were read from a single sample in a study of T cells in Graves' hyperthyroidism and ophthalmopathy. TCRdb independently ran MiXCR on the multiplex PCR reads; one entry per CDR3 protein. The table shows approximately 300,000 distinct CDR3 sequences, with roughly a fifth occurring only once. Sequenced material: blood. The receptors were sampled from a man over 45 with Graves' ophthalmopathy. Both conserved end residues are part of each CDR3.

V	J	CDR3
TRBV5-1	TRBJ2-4	CASSLTGGLMNIQYF
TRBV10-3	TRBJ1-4	CAIRGTGSTNEKLFF
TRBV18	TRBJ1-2	CASSTTGVNYGYTF
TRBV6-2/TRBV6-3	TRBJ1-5	CASGYSGGGPQHF
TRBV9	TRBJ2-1	CASSAPGDGHPGRGEQFF
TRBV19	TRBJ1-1	CASSRLPGRKGTFF
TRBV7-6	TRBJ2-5	CASSLASGWEETQYF
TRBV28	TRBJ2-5	CASARLRTVQETQYF
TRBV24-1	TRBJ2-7	CATSDPGTPTGEQYF
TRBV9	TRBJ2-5	CASSVSAADQETQYF
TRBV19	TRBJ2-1	CASSLFKGAVNEQFF
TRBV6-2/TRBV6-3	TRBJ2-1	CAIGGGGVYNEQFF
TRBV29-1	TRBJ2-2	CSVGQPGELFF
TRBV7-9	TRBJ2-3	CASSLPGQGARTDTQYF
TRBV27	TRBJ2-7	CASSQGLAGFSAEQYF
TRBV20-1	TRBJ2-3	CSATRTSGRTDTQYF
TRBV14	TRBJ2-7	CASSQEGDLYYEQYF
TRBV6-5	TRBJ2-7	CASSYASGGAGVSNEQYF